These 18 T cell receptor beta chains were sequenced from one sample in a study of cytomegalovirus exposure and HLA in healthy donors. The primer mix had 60 Vbeta and 13 Jbeta primers. TCRdb keeps only in-frame clones here, not all; method: immunoSEQ multiplex PCR. The table includes 150,000 to 200,000 clones, about 90% detected once. Sequencing was performed on PBMCs. These receptors were collected from a girl in the first two years of life in good health and CMV-seronegative.

This clone showed up just a few times. In DNA, the CDR3 is TGTGCTAGTGGTGTCAGGGACAGACACGAGCAGTACTTC. The encoded protein is CASGVRDRHEQYF. This chain links TRBV12-5 with TRBJ2-7; TRBD1 aligns across 7 bases. The CDR3 sequence is 13 residues long. V lost 5 bases, J lost 5 bases, and 6 bases stayed unmatched. CDR1 is LGHNT and CDR2 is FRNRAP in the germline V gene.

The chain uses TRBV18 and TRBJ2-1, with 10 bases that match TRBD2. V gave up 2 bases and J gave up 13 bases; unmatched junction bases: 8. The CDR3 is 14 amino acids. Germline values: CDR1 KGHSH, CDR2 LQKENI. DNA of the CDR3: TGTGCCAGCTCACCAACCGGACTAGCGGAGGGCCAGTTCTTC. Its translation is CASSPTGLAEGQFF. The variable domain in full, with the rest retrieved from reference TRBV18 and TRBJ2-1, is NAGVMQNPRHLVRRRGQEARLRCSPMKGHSHVYWYRQLPEEGLKFMVYLQKENIIDESGMPKERFSAEFPKEGPSILRIQQVVRGDSAAYFCASSPTGLAEGQFFGPGTRLTVL.

J is TRBJ2-1 and V is TRBV11-2, with D perhaps TRBD2 (5 bases). Germline V lookup: CDR1 SGHAT, CDR2 FQNNGV. CDR3 size: 15 residues. Deletions cut 1 base from V and 0 bases from J, with 7 bases between. This CDR3 reads CASSLVRGSYNEQFF. The DNA for the CDR3 is TGTGCCAGCAGCTTAGTTCGGGGCTCCTACAATGAGCAGTTCTTC. The full variable domain, its missing parts supplied by reference TRBV11-2 and TRBJ2-1, is EAGVAQSPRYKIIEKRQSVAFWCNPISGHATLYWYQQILGQGPKLLIQFQNNGVVDDSQLPKDRFSAERLKGVDSTLKIQPAKLEDSAVYLCASSLVRGSYNEQFFGPGTRLTVL.

CDR3 loop: CASTGDTDTQYF. DNA for the CDR3: TGTGCCAGCACGGGAGATACAGATACGCAGTATTTT. The chain links TRBV2 to TRBJ2-3, with a possible D match to TRBD2 (6 bases). Trimming stripped 7 bases from V and 3 bases from J, with 8 bases between. The CDR3 length is 12 residues. The germline V gene has CDR1 SNHLY and CDR2 FYNNEI.

The J gene is TRBJ2-1, the V gene TRBV4-1, with 9 bases lining up with TRBD2. The CDR3 covers 15 residues. Germline V lookup: CDR1 MGHRA, CDR2 YSYEKL. V trimming: 4 bases; J trimming: 9 bases; junction bases outside the gene matches: 10. The CDR3 sequence: CASSLLAGVRGEQFF. In nucleotides, the CDR3 is TGCGCCAGCAGCCTTTTAGCGGGAGTCCGGGGTGAGCAGTTCTTC.

The chain carries TRBV6-5 and TRBJ2-7; D gene unclear. Deletions cut 0 bases from V and 0 bases from J, with 6 bases between. The CDR3 runs to 14 residues. In germline, CDR1 is MNHEY, CDR2 SVGAGI. DNA for the CDR3: TGTGCCAGCAGTTACTCCTCGTACTCCTACGAGCAGTACTTC. Amino acid sequence: CASSYSSYSYEQYF.

The chain couples TRBV9 to TRBJ2-3; TRBD2 matches at 8 bases. CDR3 size: 16 residues. Germline V CDR1 and CDR2: SGDLS, YYNGEE. The trim removed 2 bases at V and 0 bases at J, leaving 5 bases unmatched. The CDR3 is CASSVSGGTSTDTQYF. The CDR3 DNA is TGTGCCAGCAGCGTCTCGGGGGGGACTAGCACAGATACGCAGTATTTT.

The chain is built from TRBV7-9 and TRBJ1-1; tentatively, D is TRBD1 (5 bases). CDR3 length equals 15 residues. The V and J ends lost 1 base and 0 bases respectively, with 9 bases between them. The germline V gene encodes CDR1 SEHNR and CDR2 FQNEAQ (reference sequence). CDR3 DNA sequence: TGTGCCAGCAGCTTAGTAGACAGAATGAACACTGAAGCTTTCTTT. Translation: CASSLVDRMNTEAFF.

The rearrangement links TRBV2 to TRBJ2-2, with D unresolved. The germline V gene encodes CDR1 SNHLY and CDR2 FYNNEI. Trimming pared 5 bases from V and 7 bases from J, leaving 11 bases between. The CDR3 loop spans 13 amino acids. The CDR3, as DNA: TGTGCCAGCAGTCCTAGTGTCGGCGGGGAGCTGTTTTTT. It encodes CASSPSVGGELFF. Full variable domain (remainder filled in from reference TRBV2 and TRBJ2-2): EPEVTQTPSHQVTQMGQEVILRCVPISNHLYFYWYRQILGQKVEFLVSFYNNEISEKSEIFDDQFSVERPDGSNFTLKIRSTKLEDSAMYFCASSPSVGGELFFGEGSRLTVL.

The chain couples TRBV5-1 to TRBJ2-1, with 11 bases matching TRBD1. The V gene end was trimmed by 0 bases and the J gene end by 5 bases; junction bases not matched to a gene: 4. CDR3 length: 16 amino acids. Germline V gene data show CDR1 as SGHRS and CDR2 as YFSETQ. CDR3: CASSLVGQGANNEQFF. For the CDR3, the DNA is TGCGCCAGCAGCTTGGTCGGACAGGGGGCGAACAATGAGCAGTTCTTC.

V gene TRBV7-9 combines with J gene TRBJ2-1; D might be TRBD1 (5 bases). This CDR3 is 19 amino acids long. V lost 2 bases and J 3 bases, leaving 23 bases between the germline ends. Germline-derived CDR1 and CDR2 are SEHNR and FQNEAQ (reference sequence). CDR3 sequence reads: CASSLLTDHTPSFYNEQFF. In DNA form, the CDR3 reads TGTGCCAGCAGCTTACTGACAGACCACACCCCAAGTTTCTACAATGAGCAGTTCTTC.

This clone was counted a single time. The chain has TRBV11-2 and TRBJ1-2, with D unresolved. The V gene's germline CDR1 is SGHAT and CDR2 FQNNGV. V lost 5 bases to trimming and J lost 6 bases, with 16 bases between them. This CDR3 is built from 14 residues. CDR3: CASSLSGGTDGYTF. DNA for the CDR3: TGTGCCAGCAGCCTCTCAGGTGGTACGGATGGCTACACCTTC.

V gene TRBV7-3 combines with J gene TRBJ1-1, with 7 bases lining up with TRBD1. V shed 6 bases, J shed 6 bases, and the junction held 13 bases outside the gene matches. Germline V gives CDR1 SGHTA, CDR2 FQGTGA. The CDR3 loop spans 15 amino acids. This CDR3 is CASSRLGTAGPEAFF. The CDR3 DNA is TGTGCCAGCAGTCGTCTCGGGACAGCAGGCCCTGAAGCTTTCTTT.

The chain recombines TRBV5-1 with TRBJ2-1; D remains ambiguous. CDR1 and CDR2 from the germline V gene are SGHRS and YFSETQ. The V end lost 2 bases, the J end lost 5 bases, and 14 bases lay between the germline ends. The CDR3 length is 15 residues. The CDR3 DNA reads as TGCGCCAGCAGCTTAAGTTCCCAGTCCCACAATGAGCAGTTCTTC. Translation: CASSLSSQSHNEQFF.

The rearrangement links TRBV19 to TRBJ1-2, with a weak D call TRBD1 (5 bases). V lost 3 bases and J lost 6, with 11 bases in between. The CDR3 consists of 13 residues. Per the germline V gene, CDR1 is LNHDA and CDR2 is SQIVND (reference sequence). CDR3 DNA: TGTGCCAGTAGTATCGGGGGGGTCCATGGCTACACCTTC. This codes for CASSIGGVHGYTF.

The chain carries TRBV4-3 and TRBJ2-1, with 12 positions matching TRBD2. The J segment lost 0 bases and the V segment lost 0 bases, leaving 9 bases of the junction unmatched. From germline, CDR1 is LGHNA and CDR2 YSLEER. The CDR3 runs 20 residues. The CDR3, as DNA: TGCGCCAGCAGCCAAGATAGGACTAGCGGGATCGCTAGCTCCTACAATGAGCAGTTCTTC. As protein: CASSQDRTSGIASSYNEQFF.

This rearrangement joins TRBV27 to TRBJ2-1; D ambiguous. Germline lookup yields CDR1 MNHEY and CDR2 SMNVEV (reference sequence). CDR3 length: 15 residues. The V end was cut by 3 bases, the J end by 3 bases, with 12 bases between. CDR3 in amino acids: CASSFRGGNYNEQFF. CDR3 DNA: TGTGCCAGCAGTTTTCGAGGCGGCAACTACAATGAGCAGTTCTTC.

The V and J genes are TRBV15 and TRBJ2-7, with 7 bases that match TRBD1. CDR1 is LNHNV and CDR2 is YYDKDF in the germline V gene (reference sequence). V dropped 1 base and J dropped 0; count of bases not matched to a gene: 3. There are 15 residues in the CDR3. The CDR3 bases are TGTGCCACCAGCAGAGGGACAGGCCCCTCCTACGAGCAGTACTTC. This encodes CATSRGTGPSYEQYF.